Presented here are 14 T cell receptor beta chains from one specimen sequenced in a study of blood T cell repertoires in COVID-19. Libraries were prepared by immunoSEQ multiplex PCR; TCRdb keeps only in-frame clonotypes and omits some of them. The repertoire includes 200,000 to 250,000 clones, 83% of them detected once, and nearly 5% sits in the top ten. Sequences were obtained from PBMCs or T cells enriched from blood (not recorded which). Every receptor here comes from a woman between 50 and 59 years old who had been exposed to COVID-19.

This chain links TRBV24-1 with TRBJ2-3; 8 nucleotides line up with TRBD1. With 4 bases clipped from V and 1 base from J, the junction kept 6 bases outside the gene matches. This CDR3 has 16 residues. From germline, CDR1 is KGHDR and CDR2 SFDVKD. The CDR3 DNA sequence: TGTGCCACCAGTGAGTCCGGACAGGGTGGCACAGATACGCAGTATTTT. Translation: CATSESGQGGTDTQYF.

This clone was seen more than once but under ten times. The genes are TRBV24-1 and TRBJ1-2, with 7 bases matching TRBD1. The CDR3 length is 12 residues. V gave up 3 bases and J gave up 7 bases; unmatched junction bases: 1. In germline, CDR1 is KGHDR, CDR2 SFDVKD. CDR3: CATSDDRAGYTF. For the CDR3, the DNA is TGTGCCACCAGTGATGACAGGGCTGGCTACACCTTC.

This clone was observed once. The V gene is TRBV12-3 or TRBV12-4, the J gene TRBJ1-2; 7 bases match TRBD1. CDR3 length: 13 amino acids. V lost 6 bases to trimming and J lost 4 bases; unmatched junction nucleotides: 5. The DNA of the CDR3 is TGTGCCAGCAGCCGGGACAGAAGCTATGGCTACACCTTC. Its translation: CASSRDRSYGYTF.

The V gene is TRBV12-3 or TRBV12-4, the J gene TRBJ1-1; 8 nucleotides match TRBD1. There are 13 residues in the CDR3. The J segment lost 4 bases and the V segment lost 6 bases, leaving 4 bases of the junction unmatched. As DNA, the CDR3 is TGTGCCAGCAGCCGACAGGGGACCACTGAAGCTTTCTTT. Translation gives CASSRQGTTEAFF.

J is TRBJ1-4 and V is TRBV18; 7 bases align to TRBD1. V lost 5 bases and J lost 6; bases outside the gene matches: 9. This CDR3 is built from 15 residues. Germline assignment: CDR1 KGHSH and CDR2 LQKENI. CDR3 protein: CASSAAGGLYEKLFF. CDR3 nucleotides: TGTGCCAGCTCAGCCGCAGGGGGGCTTTATGAAAAACTGTTTTTT.

V usage is TRBV29-1 and J usage is TRBJ1-1, with no clear D. Germline V CDR1 and CDR2: SQVTM, ANQGSEA. This CDR3 comprises 11 residues. Trimming pared 8 bases from V and 0 bases from J, leaving 7 bases between. CDR3 in DNA: TGCAGCTTTTCTATGAACACTGAAGCTTTCTTT. Protein: CSFSMNTEAFF.

CDR3 sequence reads: CASSIYRGTNEKLFF. The CDR3 coding sequence is TGTGCCAGCAGTATCTACAGGGGAACTAATGAAAAACTGTTTTTT. The genes are TRBV28 and TRBJ1-4; 7 positions match TRBD1. Germline CDR1 is MDHEN and CDR2 is SYDVKM. V lost 5 bases to trimming and J lost 1 base; unmatched junction nucleotides: 4. This CDR3 comprises 15 residues.

The chain uses TRBV10-2 and TRBJ2-1; weak D call: TRBD2 (5 bases). The germline V gene has CDR1 WSHSY and CDR2 SAAADI. The CDR3 consists of 14 residues. The V end lost 5 bases, the J end lost 1 base, and 9 bases lay between the germline ends. The CDR3 loop reads CASSPVASYNEQFF. The CDR3 DNA follows: TGCGCCAGCAGTCCGGTAGCGTCCTACAATGAGCAGTTCTTC.

V usage is TRBV5-1 and J usage is TRBJ1-4; 9 bases are a match to TRBD1. The CDR3 has 15 residues. V shed 4 bases and J 6 bases; nucleotides not matched to a gene: 7. Looked up from germline, CDR1 is SGHRS and CDR2 is YFSETQ. The chain's CDR3 is CASSPNRGRDEKLFF. CDR3 bases: TGCGCCAGCAGCCCGAACAGGGGGCGCGATGAAAAACTGTTTTTT.

This clone has only a few counts. The chain carries TRBV5-1 and TRBJ2-2, with TRBD1 as a possible D gene (6 bases). Trimming removed 4 bases at V and 1 base at J, with 8 bases between. This CDR3 comprises 14 residues. From germline, CDR1 is SGHRS and CDR2 YFSETQ. The CDR3 DNA is TGCGCCAGCAGCCTGGGACAGAACACCGGGGAGCTGTTTTTT. Amino acids: CASSLGQNTGELFF.

V gene TRBV5-1 combines with J gene TRBJ2-3; 10 bases are a match to TRBD2. This CDR3 comprises 15 residues. V trimming: 4 bases; J trimming: 4 bases; junction bases outside the gene matches: 6. CDR1 and CDR2 from the germline V gene are SGHRS and YFSETQ. In DNA, the CDR3 is TGCGCCAGCAGCCTTCAGCGGGGGGGTGCAGATACGCAGTATTTT. Translated, it gives CASSLQRGGADTQYF.

V is TRBV2 and J is TRBJ1-1, with 7 bases that match TRBD1. Germline CDR1 is SNHLY and CDR2 is FYNNEI. The CDR3 spans 14 residues. Losses at the gene ends were 5 bases for V and 4 bases for J; bases not matched to a gene: 7. The CDR3 here is CASSLRGSGTEAFF. CDR3 coding DNA: TGTGCCAGCAGTCTCAGGGGGTCTGGCACTGAAGCTTTCTTT.

V usage is TRBV10-3 and J usage is TRBJ2-2; 7 bases agree with TRBD2. From germline, CDR1 is ENHRY and CDR2 SYGVKD. There are 13 residues in the CDR3. Trimming cost V 7 bases and J 4 bases; bases outside gene matches: 3. CDR3 protein: CAITGTITGELFF. CDR3 bases: TGTGCCATCACAGGGACTATCACCGGGGAGCTGTTTTTT.

This sequence joins TRBV3-1 (or the pseudogene TRBV3-2) and TRBJ1-2, with TRBD1 as a possible D gene (6 bases). Trimming removed 3 bases from V and 8 bases from J, with 19 bases in between. CDR1 and CDR2 from the germline V gene are LGHDT and YNNKEL (reference sequence). The CDR3 loop spans 15 amino acids. CDR3 amino acids: CASSQGTQGSGGYTF. The CDR3 region has the DNA TGTGCCAGCAGCCAGGGGACACAGGGTTCCGGCGGCTACACCTTC.